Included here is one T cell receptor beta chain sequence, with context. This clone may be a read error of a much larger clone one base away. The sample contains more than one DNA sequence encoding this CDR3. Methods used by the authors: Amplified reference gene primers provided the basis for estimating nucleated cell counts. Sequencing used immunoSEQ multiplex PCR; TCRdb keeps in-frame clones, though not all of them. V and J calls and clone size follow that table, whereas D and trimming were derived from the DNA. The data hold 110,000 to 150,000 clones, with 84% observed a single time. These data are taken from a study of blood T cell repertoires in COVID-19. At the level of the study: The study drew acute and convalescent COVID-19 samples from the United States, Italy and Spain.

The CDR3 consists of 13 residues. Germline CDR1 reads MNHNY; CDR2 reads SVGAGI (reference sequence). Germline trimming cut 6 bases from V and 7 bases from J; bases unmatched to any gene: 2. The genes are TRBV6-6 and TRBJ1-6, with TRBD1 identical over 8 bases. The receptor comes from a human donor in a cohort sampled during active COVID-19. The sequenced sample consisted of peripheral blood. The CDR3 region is CASRGQGNSPLHF. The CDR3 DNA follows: TGTGCCAGCAGAGGACAGGGCAATTCACCCCTCCACTTT.